A selection of T cell receptor beta chains follows, all from one sample in a study of blood T cell repertoires in COVID-19. Clones were read by immunoSEQ multiplex PCR, and TCRdb kept only the in-frame ones, dropping some. The data show about 78,000 clones, approximately 86% seen once. Sequencing input: peripheral blood. These receptors were collected from a man in his fifties or sixties with active or convalescent COVID-19. Each CDR3 is given with its conserved first and last residue. The order of the fields is V gene, clone size, CDR3 protein. Clone size is stated in some rows and not others, as once, few, many or a class when expanded.

v_gene: TRBV30; abundance: -; CDR3aa: CAWRPPGAFF
v_gene: TRBV11-2; abundance: once; CDR3aa: CASSLRATAYMNTEAFF
v_gene: TRBV29-1; abundance: once; CDR3aa: CSVGEGGGQPQHF
v_gene: TRBV18; abundance: -; CDR3aa: CASSPIEGGDGYTF
v_gene: TRBV30; abundance: -; CDR3aa: CAWSRTSGNEQFF
v_gene: TRBV19; abundance: -; CDR3aa: CASPEEQFF
v_gene: TRBV6-1; abundance: -; CDR3aa: CASSEGERYGYTF
v_gene: TRBV6-5; abundance: -; CDR3aa: CASSYSGGNQPQHF
v_gene: TRBV28; abundance: -; CDR3aa: CASSFRDGVNYGYTF
v_gene: TRBV5-4; abundance: -; CDR3aa: CASSRDRKYGYTF
v_gene: TRBV3-1/TRBV3-2; abundance: -; CDR3aa: CASSQDNGGQGWIGNQPQHF
v_gene: TRBV30; abundance: -; CDR3aa: CAWSLRYGYTF
v_gene: TRBV6-1; abundance: -; CDR3aa: CASSEGQGSYNEQFF
v_gene: TRBV6-5; abundance: -; CDR3aa: CASSYSEGNTEAFF
v_gene: TRBV9; abundance: -; CDR3aa: CASSETSGPLGQETQYF
v_gene: TRBV29-1; abundance: -; CDR3aa: CSAWTAQETQYF
v_gene: TRBV3-1/TRBV3-2; abundance: -; CDR3aa: CASSLTGGAEGYTF
v_gene: TRBV18; abundance: -; CDR3aa: CASSRGHAIEGEQFF
v_gene: TRBV11-2; abundance: -; CDR3aa: CASGQSNGNTIYF
v_gene: TRBV5-4; abundance: -; CDR3aa: CASSRTGLHNEQFF
v_gene: TRBV6-2/TRBV6-3; abundance: -; CDR3aa: CASSSTPGLANYEQYF
v_gene: TRBV5-1; abundance: -; CDR3aa: CASSLRGGETQYF
v_gene: TRBV18; abundance: -; CDR3aa: CASSLSPSGVYEQYF
v_gene: TRBV5-6; abundance: -; CDR3aa: CASSLSPGNQPQHF
v_gene: TRBV27; abundance: -; CDR3aa: CASSPVGGGRNKETQYF
v_gene: TRBV4-1; abundance: -; CDR3aa: CASSQGLAGARGTDTQYF
v_gene: TRBV19; abundance: -; CDR3aa: CASSPRGVSEAFF
v_gene: TRBV5-4; abundance: -; CDR3aa: CASTRAGTEAFF
v_gene: TRBV25-1; abundance: -; CDR3aa: CASSEGRGGLDEQFF
v_gene: TRBV9; abundance: -; CDR3aa: CASSGGGYTGELFF
v_gene: TRBV7-2; abundance: once; CDR3aa: CASSLAGLQQETQYF
v_gene: TRBV6-5; abundance: -; CDR3aa: CASSYRGGGTEAFF
v_gene: TRBV6-2/TRBV6-3; abundance: few; CDR3aa: CASSGTGRQETQYF
v_gene: TRBV30; abundance: -; CDR3aa: CAWRRVGVGNTIYF
v_gene: TRBV14; abundance: -; CDR3aa: CASSQDPGLNEQFF
v_gene: TRBV7-9; abundance: -; CDR3aa: CASSRGRGMSYNEQFF
v_gene: TRBV29-1; abundance: once; CDR3aa: CSVSGTGGVNQPQHF
v_gene: TRBV19; abundance: -; CDR3aa: CASSPQVLWEPQHF